The next 4 T cell receptor beta chains were all read from a single sample in a study of blood T cell repertoires in COVID-19. Sequenced by immunoSEQ multiplex PCR; TCRdb stores in-frame clones only, minus some. Of around 300,000 clones in the sample, under 90% were seen once. The sample taken for sequencing was peripheral blood. The receptors derive from a woman aged 40-49 years who had recovered from COVID-19.

This chain uses TRBV10-3 with TRBJ1-6; D ambiguous. V was cut by 2 bases and J by 5 bases, with 7 bases left in between. This CDR3 comprises 14 residues. Germline loops: CDR1 ENHRY, CDR2 SYGVKD. CDR3 sequence reads: CAISEHGNNSPLHF. Written as DNA, the CDR3 is TGTGCCATCAGTGAGCACGGGAATAATTCACCCCTCCACTTT.

The genes are TRBV6-5 and TRBJ2-5; TRBD1 agrees at 8 bases. Per germline, CDR1 MNHEY and CDR2 SVGAGI. The CDR3 covers 16 residues. V dropped 3 bases and J dropped 1; count of bases not matched to a gene: 7. The CDR3 bases are TGTGCCAGCAGTTATACAACAACAGGGGGCCAAGAGACCCAGTACTTC. Its protein product is CASSYTTTGGQETQYF.

The rearrangement joins TRBV5-4 to TRBJ2-3; 7 positions match TRBD2. This CDR3 spans 15 amino acids. V trimming: 5 bases; J trimming: 4 bases; junction bases outside the gene matches: 10. Germline assignment: CDR1 SGHNT and CDR2 YYREEE (reference sequence). The CDR3 spells CASRGLAAPPDTQYF. The CDR3 region has the DNA TGTGCCAGCAGGGGGCTAGCGGCCCCCCCAGATACGCAGTATTTT.

The V call is TRBV9, the J call TRBJ2-7; 10 bases are a match to TRBD2. Germline trimming cut 0 bases from V and 10 bases from J; bases unmatched to any gene: 7. Per the germline V gene, CDR1 is SGDLS and CDR2 is YYNGEE. The CDR3 spans 14 residues. The CDR3 sequence is CASSVEASGSFQYF. The CDR3 region has the DNA TGTGCCAGCAGCGTAGAGGCTAGCGGGAGTTTTCAGTACTTC.